This T cell receptor beta chain is from a study of T cell repertoires in cytomegalovirus infection. About the research overall: An indication of both CMV infection and matching HLA type came from public TCR beta signatures. Study conclusions and caveats: Accumulated public TCR beta family frequency recognized individuals carrying CMV together with the relevant HLA.

The CDR3 runs 13 residues. Germline CDR1 is SGHKS and CDR2 is YYEKEE (reference sequence). In regard to this clonotype: Antigen: not known. One junction end does not reproduce the germline sequence, and a read error may be involved.

From the reads, TCRdb called clonotypes with MiXCR, one entry per CDR3 protein. The data hold 400,000 or so distinct CDR3 sequences, with under 40% observed a single time. The specimen sequenced was PBMCs. The V and J genes are TRBV5-5 and TRBJ2-7; TRBD2 agrees at 7 bases. This clonotype was sampled from a human donor in good health (CMV status not recorded). Some clones in this sample may be carry-over from other donors' samples. The DNA for the CDR3 is TGTACCAGCAGCTTGGGAGGGACCTACGAGCAGTACTTC. This translates into CTSSLGGTYEQYF.